This entry is about one T cell receptor (beta chain). The antigen is undetermined. This sample was taken from a study of shared clonotypes between healthy human individuals. Across the whole study: The cohort had two women and a few men, ages 18 to 49. Points from the study as a whole: In this cohort, only blood was sampled, and tissue repertoires likely differ. Memory subsets generally showed lower estimated richness than naive subsets.

The method was immunoSEQ multiplex PCR; TCRdb's version includes in-frame clones alone and lacks a portion of them. This sample has about 1.5 million clones, with around 98% found just once. The investigators split CD4+ cells into a CD45RA+ naive subset and a CD45RA-negative memory subset. CDR1 is LNHNV, CDR2 YYDKDF, per germline (reference sequence). V lost 1 base to trimming and J lost 7 bases; unmatched junction nucleotides: 3. The CDR3 runs to 13 residues. This TCR came from a man aged 25 to 40 in good health. The rearrangement joins TRBV15 to TRBJ2-7; 8 nucleotides match TRBD1. Sequences were obtained from naive CD4+ T cells sorted from blood. Documented subset: CD45RA+ positively selected. The CDR3 region has the DNA TGTGCCACCAGCAGAGGGACAGGGAGGGAGCAGTACTTC. It specifies CATSRGTGREQYF.